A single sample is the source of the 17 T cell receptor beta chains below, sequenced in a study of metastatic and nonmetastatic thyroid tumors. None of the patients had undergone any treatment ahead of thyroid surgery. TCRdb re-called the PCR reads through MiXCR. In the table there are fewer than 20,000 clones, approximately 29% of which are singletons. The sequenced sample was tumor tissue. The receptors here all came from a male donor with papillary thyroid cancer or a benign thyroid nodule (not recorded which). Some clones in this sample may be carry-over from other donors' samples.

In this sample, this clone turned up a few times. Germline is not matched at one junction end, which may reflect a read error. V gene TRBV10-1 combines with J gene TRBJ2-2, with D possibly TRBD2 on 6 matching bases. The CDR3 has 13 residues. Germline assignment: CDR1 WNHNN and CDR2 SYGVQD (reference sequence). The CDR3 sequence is CARSAGLTGELFF. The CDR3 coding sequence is TGCGCCAGGAGTGCGGGGTTGACCGGGGAGCTGTTTTTT.

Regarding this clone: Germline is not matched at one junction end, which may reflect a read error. The CDR3 bases are TGTAGTGCTAGCGGGGTGGATTATGAGACCCAGTACTTC. As protein: CSASGVDYETQYF. The genes are TRBV20-1 and TRBJ2-5; 9 positions match TRBD2. Germline CDR1 reads DFQATT; CDR2 reads SNEGSKA (reference sequence). There are 13 residues in the CDR3.

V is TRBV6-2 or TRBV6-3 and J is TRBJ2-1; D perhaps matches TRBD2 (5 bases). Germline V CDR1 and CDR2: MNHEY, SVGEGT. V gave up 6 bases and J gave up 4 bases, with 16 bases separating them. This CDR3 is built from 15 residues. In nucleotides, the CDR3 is TGTGCCAGCAGCGTAGAGAGGGCCGGGTACAATGAGCAGTTCTTC. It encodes CASSVERAGYNEQFF.

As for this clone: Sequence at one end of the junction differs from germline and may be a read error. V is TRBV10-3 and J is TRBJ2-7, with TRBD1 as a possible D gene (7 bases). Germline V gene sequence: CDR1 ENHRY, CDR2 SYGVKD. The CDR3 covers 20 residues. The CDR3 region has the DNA TGTGCCATCAGAGATGATGGGACAGCCCTGGGGACTCCGTCTCTCTACGATCAGTACTTC. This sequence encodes CAIRDDGTALGTPSLYDQYF.

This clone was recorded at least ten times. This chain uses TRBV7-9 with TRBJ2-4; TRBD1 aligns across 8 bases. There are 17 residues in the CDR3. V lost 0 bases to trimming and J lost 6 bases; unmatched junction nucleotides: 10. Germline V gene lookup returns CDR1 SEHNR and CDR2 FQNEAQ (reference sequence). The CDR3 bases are TGTGCCAGCAGCTTAGCAAAACAGGGGGTTGGTGGAAACATTCAGTACTTC. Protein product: CASSLAKQGVGGNIQYF.

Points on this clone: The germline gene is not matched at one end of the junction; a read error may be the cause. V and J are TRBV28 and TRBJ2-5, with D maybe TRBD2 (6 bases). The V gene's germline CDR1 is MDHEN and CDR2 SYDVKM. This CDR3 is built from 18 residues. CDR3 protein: CASTYLYGRDRIGVTQNF. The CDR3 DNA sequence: TGTGCCAGCACCTACTTGTACGGGCGGGACCGAATTGGAGTGACCCAGAACTTC. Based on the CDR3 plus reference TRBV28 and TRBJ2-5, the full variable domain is DVKVTQSSRYLVKRTGEKVFLECVQDMDHENMFWYRQDPGLGLRLIYFSYDVKMKEKGDIPEGYSVSREKKERFSLILESASTNQTSMYLCASTYLYGRDRIGVTQNFGPGTRLLVL.

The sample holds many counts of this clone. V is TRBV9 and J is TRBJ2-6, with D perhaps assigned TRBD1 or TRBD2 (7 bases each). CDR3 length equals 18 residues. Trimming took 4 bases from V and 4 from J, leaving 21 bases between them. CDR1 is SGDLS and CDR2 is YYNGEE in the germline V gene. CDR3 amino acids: CASSFSPQGGLGANVLTF. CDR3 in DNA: TGTGCCAGCAGCTTTTCACCCCAGGGGGGGCTCGGGGCCAACGTCCTGACTTTC.

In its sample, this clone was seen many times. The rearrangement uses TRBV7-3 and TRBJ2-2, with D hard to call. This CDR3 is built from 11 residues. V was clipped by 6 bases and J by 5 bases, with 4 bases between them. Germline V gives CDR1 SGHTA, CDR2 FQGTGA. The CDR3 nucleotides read TGTGCCAGCAGGAGTACCGGGGAGCTGTTTTTT. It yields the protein CASRSTGELFF.

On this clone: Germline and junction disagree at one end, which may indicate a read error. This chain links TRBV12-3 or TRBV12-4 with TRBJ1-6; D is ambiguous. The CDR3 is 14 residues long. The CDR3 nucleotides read TGTGCCAGCAGTTTAGGGTCCTTTAATCCACCCCTCCACTTT. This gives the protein CASSLGSFNPPLHF.

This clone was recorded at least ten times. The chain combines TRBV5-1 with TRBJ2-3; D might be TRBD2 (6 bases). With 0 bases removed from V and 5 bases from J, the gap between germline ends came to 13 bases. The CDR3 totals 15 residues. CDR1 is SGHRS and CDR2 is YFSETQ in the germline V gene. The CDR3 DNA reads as TGCGCCAGCAGCTTGGGGCGGGATAGGATAGATACGCAGTATTTT. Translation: CASSLGRDRIDTQYF. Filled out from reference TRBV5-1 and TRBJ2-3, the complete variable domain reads KAGVTQTPRYLIKTRGQQVTLSCSPISGHRSVSWYQQTPGQGLQFLFEYFSETQRNKGNFPGRFSGRQFSNSRSEMNVSTLELGDSALYLCASSLGRDRIDTQYFGPGTRLTVL.

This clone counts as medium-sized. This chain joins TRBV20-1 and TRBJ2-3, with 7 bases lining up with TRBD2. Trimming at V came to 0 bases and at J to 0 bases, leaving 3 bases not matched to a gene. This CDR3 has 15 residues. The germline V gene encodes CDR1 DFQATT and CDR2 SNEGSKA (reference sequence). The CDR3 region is CSARDGRGSTDTQYF. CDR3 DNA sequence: TGCAGTGCTAGAGATGGGCGGGGGAGCACAGATACGCAGTATTTT.

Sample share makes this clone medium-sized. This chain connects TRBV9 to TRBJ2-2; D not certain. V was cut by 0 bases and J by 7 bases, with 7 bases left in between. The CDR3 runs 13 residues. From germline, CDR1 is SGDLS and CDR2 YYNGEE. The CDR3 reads CASSVDFGGELFF. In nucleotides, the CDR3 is TGTGCCAGCAGCGTAGACTTTGGCGGGGAGCTGTTTTTT.

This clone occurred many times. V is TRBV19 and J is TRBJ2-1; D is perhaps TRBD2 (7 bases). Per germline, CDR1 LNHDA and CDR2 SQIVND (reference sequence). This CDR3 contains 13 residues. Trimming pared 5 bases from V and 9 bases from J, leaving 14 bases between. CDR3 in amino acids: CASSQRRGGEQFF. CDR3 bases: TGTGCCAGTAGTCAAAGGAGGGGGGGTGAGCAGTTCTTC.

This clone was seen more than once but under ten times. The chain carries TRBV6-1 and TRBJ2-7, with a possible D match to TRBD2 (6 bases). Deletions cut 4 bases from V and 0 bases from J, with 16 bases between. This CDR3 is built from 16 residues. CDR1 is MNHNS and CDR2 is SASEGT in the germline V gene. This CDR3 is CASSAPRGFSSYEQYF. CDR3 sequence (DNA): TGTGCCAGCAGTGCCCCCCGGGGGTTTAGCTCCTACGAGCAGTACTTC.

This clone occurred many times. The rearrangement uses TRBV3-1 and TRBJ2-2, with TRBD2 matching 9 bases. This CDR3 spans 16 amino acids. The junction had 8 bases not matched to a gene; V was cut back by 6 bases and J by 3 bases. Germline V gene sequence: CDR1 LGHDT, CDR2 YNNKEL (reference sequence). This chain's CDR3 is CASRFLGGRDTGELFF. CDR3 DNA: TGTGCCAGCAGGTTTCTTGGCGGGAGGGACACCGGGGAGCTGTTTTTT.

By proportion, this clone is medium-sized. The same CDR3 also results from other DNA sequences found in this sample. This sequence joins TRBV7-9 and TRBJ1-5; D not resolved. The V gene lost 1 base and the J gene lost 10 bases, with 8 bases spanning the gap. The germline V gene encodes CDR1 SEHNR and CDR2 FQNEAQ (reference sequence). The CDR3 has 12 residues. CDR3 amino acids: CASSLEALPQHF. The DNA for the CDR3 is TGTGCCAGCAGCTTAGAGGCCCTCCCCCAGCATTTT.

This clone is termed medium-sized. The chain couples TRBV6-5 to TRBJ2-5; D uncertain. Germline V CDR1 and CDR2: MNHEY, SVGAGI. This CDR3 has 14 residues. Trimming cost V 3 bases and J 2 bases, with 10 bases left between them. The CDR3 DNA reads TGTGCCAGCAGTTATCGTCAGAAACAAGAGACCCAGTACTTC. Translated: CASSYRQKQETQYF.